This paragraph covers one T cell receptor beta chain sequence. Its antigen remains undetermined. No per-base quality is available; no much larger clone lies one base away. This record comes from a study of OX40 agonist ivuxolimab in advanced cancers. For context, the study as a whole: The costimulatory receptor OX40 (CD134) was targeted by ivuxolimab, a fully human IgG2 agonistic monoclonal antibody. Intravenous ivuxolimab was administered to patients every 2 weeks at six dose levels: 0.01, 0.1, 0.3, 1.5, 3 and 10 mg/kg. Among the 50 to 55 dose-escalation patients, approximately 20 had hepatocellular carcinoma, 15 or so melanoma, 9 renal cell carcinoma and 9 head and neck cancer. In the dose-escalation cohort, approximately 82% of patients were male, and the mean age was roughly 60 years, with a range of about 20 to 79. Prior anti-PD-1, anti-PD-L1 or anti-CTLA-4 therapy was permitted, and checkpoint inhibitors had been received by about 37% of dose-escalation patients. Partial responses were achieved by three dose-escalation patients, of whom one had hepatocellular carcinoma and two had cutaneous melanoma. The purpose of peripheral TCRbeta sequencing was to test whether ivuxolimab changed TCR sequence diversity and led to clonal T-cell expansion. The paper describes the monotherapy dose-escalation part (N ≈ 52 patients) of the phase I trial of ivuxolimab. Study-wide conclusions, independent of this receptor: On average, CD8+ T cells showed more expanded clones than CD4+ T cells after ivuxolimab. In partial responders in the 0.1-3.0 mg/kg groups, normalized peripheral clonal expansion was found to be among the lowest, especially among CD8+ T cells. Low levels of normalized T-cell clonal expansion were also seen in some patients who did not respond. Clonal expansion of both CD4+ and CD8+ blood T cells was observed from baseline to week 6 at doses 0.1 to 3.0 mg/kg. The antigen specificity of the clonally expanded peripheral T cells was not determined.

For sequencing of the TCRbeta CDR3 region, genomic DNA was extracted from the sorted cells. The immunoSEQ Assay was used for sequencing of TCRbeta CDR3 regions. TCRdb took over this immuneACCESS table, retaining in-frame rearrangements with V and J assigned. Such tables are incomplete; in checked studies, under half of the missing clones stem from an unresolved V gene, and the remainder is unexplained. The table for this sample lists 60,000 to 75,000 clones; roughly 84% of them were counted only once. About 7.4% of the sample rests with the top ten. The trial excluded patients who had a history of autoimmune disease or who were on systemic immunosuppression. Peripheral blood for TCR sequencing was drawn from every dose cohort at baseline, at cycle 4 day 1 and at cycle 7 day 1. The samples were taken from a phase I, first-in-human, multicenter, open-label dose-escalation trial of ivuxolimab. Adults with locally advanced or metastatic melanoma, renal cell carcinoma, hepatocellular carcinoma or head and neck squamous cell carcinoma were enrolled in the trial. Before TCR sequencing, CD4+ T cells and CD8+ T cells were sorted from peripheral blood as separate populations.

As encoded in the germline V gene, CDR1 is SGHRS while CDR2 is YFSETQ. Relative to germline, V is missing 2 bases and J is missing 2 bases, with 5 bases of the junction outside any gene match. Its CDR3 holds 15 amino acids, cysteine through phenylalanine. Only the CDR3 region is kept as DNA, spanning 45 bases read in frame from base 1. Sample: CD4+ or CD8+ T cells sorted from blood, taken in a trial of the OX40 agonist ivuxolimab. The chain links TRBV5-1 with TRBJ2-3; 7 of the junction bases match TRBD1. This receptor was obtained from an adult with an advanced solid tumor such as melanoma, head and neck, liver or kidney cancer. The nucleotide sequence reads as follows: TGCGCCAGCAGCTTACAGGGGCCCTACACAGATACGCAGTATTTT. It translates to CASSLQGPYTDTQYF.